Listed below are T cell receptor beta chains from one sample, sequenced in a study of CD8+CD57+ T cells in acquired aplastic anemia. TCRdb re-called the reads with MiXCR, one entry per CDR3 protein. There are tens of thousands of distinct CDR3 sequences in the sample; about 70% occur only once, and around 80% lies in the top ten. Material for sequencing was sorted CD4+, CD8+, or CD8+CD57+ T cells (not recorded which) from PBMCs. These receptors came from a human donor with aplastic anemia. The CDR3 runs from the conserved cysteine through the conserved F or W. The order of the fields is J gene, V gene, CDR3 protein.

J: TRBJ1-1; V: TRBV20-1; CDR3: CSASSQERRTEAFF
J: TRBJ1-4; V: TRBV15; CDR3: CATSRDMSRLFF
J: TRBJ1-2; V: TRBV6-5; CDR3: CASSSPGSYPYGYTF
J: TRBJ2-5; V: TRBV10-2; CDR3: CATVFGGSETQYF
J: TRBJ2-2; V: TRBV10-3; CDR3: CAIGDEGTNTGELFF
J: TRBJ1-1; V: TRBV15; CDR3: CATSRAGGKRTEAFF
J: TRBJ2-7; V: TRBV11-1; CDR3: CASSLATGVRYEQYF
J: TRBJ1-5; V: TRBV20-1; CDR3: CSARADSSGRPQHF
J: TRBJ2-2; V: TRBV7-8; CDR3: CASSLARDGELFF
J: TRBJ1-5; V: TRBV20-1; CDR3: CSARERRGNQPQHF
J: TRBJ2-5; V: TRBV2; CDR3: CASTVVQETQYF
J: TRBJ1-1; V: TRBV29-1; CDR3: CSVEDRTNTEAFF
J: TRBJ2-3; V: TRBV24-1; CDR3: CATRDRAVTDTQYF
J: TRBJ2-5; V: TRBV20-1; CDR3: CSASLGTSGGPETQYF
J: TRBJ2-7; V: TRBV20-1; CDR3: CSARDLHGKSSYEQYF
J: TRBJ2-7; V: TRBV9; CDR3: CASSHRDRGIYEQYF